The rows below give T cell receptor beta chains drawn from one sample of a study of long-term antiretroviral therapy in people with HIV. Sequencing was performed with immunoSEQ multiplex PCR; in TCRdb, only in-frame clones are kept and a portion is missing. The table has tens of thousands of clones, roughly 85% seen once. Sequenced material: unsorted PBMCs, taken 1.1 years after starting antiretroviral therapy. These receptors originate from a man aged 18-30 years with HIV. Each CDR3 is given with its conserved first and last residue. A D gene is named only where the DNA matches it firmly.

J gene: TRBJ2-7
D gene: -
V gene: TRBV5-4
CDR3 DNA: TGTGCCAGCAGCTTGGCCACAGCCTCCTACGAGCAGTACTTC
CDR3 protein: CASSLATASYEQYF

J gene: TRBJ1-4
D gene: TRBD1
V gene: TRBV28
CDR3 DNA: TGTGCCAGCAGTTCCCAGGGGGCGGCTGGGACTAATGAAAAACTGTTTTTT
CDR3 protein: CASSSQGAAGTNEKLFF

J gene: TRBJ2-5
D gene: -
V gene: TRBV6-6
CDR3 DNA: TGTGCCAGCAGTTACTGGCCCAGAGAGACCCAGTACTTC
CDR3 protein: CASSYWPRETQYF

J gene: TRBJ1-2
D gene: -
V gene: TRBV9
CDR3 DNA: TGTGCCAGCAGCGGAGACAGTTATGGCTACACCTTC
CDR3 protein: CASSGDSYGYTF

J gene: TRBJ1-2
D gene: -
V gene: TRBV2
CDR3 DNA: TGTGCCAGCCTAGGACAAGAGTATGGCTACACCTTC
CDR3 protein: CASLGQEYGYTF

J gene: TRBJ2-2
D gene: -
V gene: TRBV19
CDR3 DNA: TGTGCCAGTAGCCCCTATTCAGTCGCCGGGGAGCTGTTTTTT
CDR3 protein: CASSPYSVAGELFF

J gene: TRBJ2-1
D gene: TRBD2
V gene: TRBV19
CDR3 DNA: TGTGCCAGTAGTATAGGGAGACTAGCGGGCCGCTCCTACAATGAGCAGTTCTTC
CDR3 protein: CASSIGRLAGRSYNEQFF

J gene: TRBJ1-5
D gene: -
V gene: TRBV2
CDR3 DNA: TGTGCCAGCGAGGGAGATAGCAATCAGCCCCAGCATTTT
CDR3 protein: CASEGDSNQPQHF

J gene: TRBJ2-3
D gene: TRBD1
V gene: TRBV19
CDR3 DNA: TGTGCCAGTAGTATAAGGGGACAGGGGGCAGATACGCAGTATTTT
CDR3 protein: CASSIRGQGADTQYF

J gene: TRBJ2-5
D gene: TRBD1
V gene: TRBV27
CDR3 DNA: TGTGCCAGCAGTTTCTGGGACAGGCAAGAGACCCAGTACTTC
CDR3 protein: CASSFWDRQETQYF

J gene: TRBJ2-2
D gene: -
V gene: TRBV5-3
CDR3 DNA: TGTGCCAGAAGCCTCCTGACGGGGACTTTAAACACCGGGGAGCTGTTTTTT
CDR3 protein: CARSLLTGTLNTGELFF

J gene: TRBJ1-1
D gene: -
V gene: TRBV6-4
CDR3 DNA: TGTGCCAGCAGTGAAGAACCAGATAACACTGAAGCTTTCTTT
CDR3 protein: CASSEEPDNTEAFF

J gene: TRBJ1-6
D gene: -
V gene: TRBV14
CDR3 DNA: TGTGCCAGCAGCCCTCGGGTCAACGTTTCACCCCTCCACTTT
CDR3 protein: CASSPRVNVSPLHF

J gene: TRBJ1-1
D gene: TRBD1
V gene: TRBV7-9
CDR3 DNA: TGTGCCAGCAGCTTATCGGCAGGGGGCTGGGGAGCTTTCTTT
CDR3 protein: CASSLSAGGWGAFF

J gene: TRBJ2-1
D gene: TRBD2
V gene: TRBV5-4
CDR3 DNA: TGTGCCAGCAGTACGCCGACTAGCGGGGGTACTGAGCAGTTCTTC
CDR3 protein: CASSTPTSGGTEQFF

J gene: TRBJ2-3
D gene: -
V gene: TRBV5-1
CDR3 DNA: TGCGCCAGCAGCTATCTCGAGCCCGGAGATACGCAGTATTTT
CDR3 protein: CASSYLEPGDTQYF

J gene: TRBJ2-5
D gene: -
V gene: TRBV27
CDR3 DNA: TGTGCCAGCAGTTTAGCCTCCGGGGGATTTATGGAGACCCAGTACTTC
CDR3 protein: CASSLASGGFMETQYF

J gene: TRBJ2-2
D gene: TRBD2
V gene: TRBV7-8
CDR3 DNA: TGTGCCAGCAGCCCCCGGGGTGGTAGCGGGAGGGCCGGGGAGCTGTTTTTT
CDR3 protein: CASSPRGGSGRAGELFF

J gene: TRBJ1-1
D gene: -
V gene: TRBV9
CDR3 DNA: TGTGCCAGCAGCCCGATTAGGCGGACTGAAGCTTTCTTT
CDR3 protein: CASSPIRRTEAFF

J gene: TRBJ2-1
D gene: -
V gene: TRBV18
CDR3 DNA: TGTGCCAGCTCACCCCGTGGGCAGGGTCTCCGCAATGAGCAGTTCTTC
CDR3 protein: CASSPRGQGLRNEQFF